Sequencing of this T cell receptor beta chain was carried out in a study of TIL therapy for anti-PD-1-resistant metastatic lung cancer. Study-wide background: Median patient age was 54, ranging about 38-80 years. Half of patients were current or former smokers.

With respect to this clone: The target antigen is unknown. The identical CDR3 is also encoded by other nucleotide sequences in the sample.

Sequencing used immunoSEQ v3. Only in-frame clones appear in the TCRdb table, and some are missing; sequencing was by immunoSEQ multiplex PCR. The sample comprises more than 90,000 clones, roughly 65% of which are singletons, and 9.5% to 13% rests with the top ten. Study observations and caveats: TIL cultures after expansion showed higher clonality and lower diversity than baseline tumor (median 6% vs 31%). This highly selected cohort may not generalize to typical lung cancer patients.

Trimming at V came to 4 bases and at J to 1 base, leaving 10 bases not matched to a gene. Germline CDR1 SGHTA, CDR2 FQGTGA. This CDR3 is 19 amino acids long. As to time point: pre-treatment sample, taken before nivolumab and TIL therapy. Pleural nodules or supraclavicular lymph nodes made up most of the excised metastases sampled. This clonotype was obtained from a person between 25 and 80 years old with non-small cell lung cancer. The chain recombines TRBV7-3 with TRBJ2-6; 10 nucleotides line up with TRBD1. The specimen was tumor tissue, collected at baseline. CDR3 residues: CASSSTGGRGRSGANVLTF. CDR3 DNA: TGTGCCAGCAGCTCGACAGGGGGCAGGGGAAGGTCTGGGGCCAACGTCCTGACTTTC.